These 26 T cell receptor beta chains came from one sample sequenced in a study of blood T cells in healthy people across ages. Using a J-beta primer mix together with a sample-barcoded 5' primer, a second PCR was run for roughly 7 to 12 cycles. Each CDR3 protein is one row after TCRdb ran MiXCR on the 5' RACE reads. The table includes around 990,000 distinct CDR3 sequences, around two fifths detected once. The sequenced sample consisted of blood. The source of these receptors is a man younger than 30 in good health.

The CDR3 DNA sequence: TGCGCCAGCAGCGCGACAGGTGGTCAGCCCCAGCATTTT. It is translated as CASSATGGQPQHF. This rearrangement joins TRBV5-1 to TRBJ1-5; D possibly corresponds to TRBD1 (6 bases). Germline V gene data show CDR1 as SGHRS and CDR2 as YFSETQ. The CDR3 extends over 13 amino acids. The V end was cut by 4 bases, the J end by 6 bases, with 11 bases between.

In this sample, this clonotype turned up a few times. V and J are TRBV2 and TRBJ2-2; D gene ambiguous. The CDR3 has 15 amino acids. The germline gives CDR1 SNHLY, CDR2 FYNNEI. The germline V and J ends were trimmed by 4 bases and 3 bases, with 12 bases remaining between them. The CDR3 here is CASSVSSAYTGELFF. As DNA, the CDR3 is TGTGCCAGCAGTGTCTCGTCCGCGTACACCGGGGAGCTGTTTTTT.

As to this clonotype: The junction does not match germline at one end; this may be a read error. This chain connects TRBV7-2 to TRBJ1-6; 8 bases are shared with TRBD1. Germline CDR1 is SGHTA and CDR2 is FQGNSA. There are 15 residues in the CDR3. The CDR3 spells CASSSQTGADSPPHF. In nucleotides, the CDR3 is TGTGCCAGCAGCTCCCAGACAGGGGCGGATTCACCCCCCCACTTT.

Comment on this clonotype: Lacking the conserved final phenylalanine or tryptophan, this CDR3 likely reflects a read error. This sequence joins TRBV6-6 and TRBJ1-4; tentatively, D is TRBD1 (6 bases). Germline V lookup: CDR1 MNHNY, CDR2 SVGAGI (reference sequence). The CDR3 loop spans 17 amino acids. The V and J ends lost 0 bases and 0 bases respectively, with 11 bases between them. The CDR3 is CASSYSQGPATNEKLFY. The DNA of the CDR3 is TGTGCCAGCAGTTACTCGCAGGGGCCCGCAACTAATGAAAAACTGTTTTAT.

The chain recombines TRBV6-6 with TRBJ2-3; possible D gene TRBD1, 5 bases. The length of the CDR3 is 15 residues. Per the germline V gene, CDR1 is MNHNY and CDR2 is SVGAGI (reference sequence). V lost 2 bases and J lost 5, with 14 bases in between. CDR3 in DNA: TGTGCCAGCAGTTACGACGACAGAGCCAGAGATACGCAGTATTTT. Protein: CASSYDDRARDTQYF.

The V and J genes are TRBV14 and TRBJ2-1, with D unclear. The CDR3 extends over 12 amino acids. Germline V gene sequence: CDR1 SGHDN, CDR2 FVKESK. Trimming took 4 bases from V and 12 from J, leaving 13 bases between them. The CDR3 sequence is CASSPSATWQFF. CDR3 DNA sequence: TGTGCCAGCAGCCCCAGCGCAACGTGGCAGTTCTTC. The entire variable domain, with the rest obtained from reference TRBV14 and TRBJ2-1, is as follows: EAGVTQFPSHSVIEKGQTVTLRCDPISGHDNLYWYRRVMGKEIKFLLHFVKESKQDESGMPNNRFLAERTGGTYSTLKVQPAELEDSGVYFCASSPSATWQFFGPGTRLTVL.

The chain has TRBV12-3 or TRBV12-4 and TRBJ2-5; the D gene is possibly TRBD1 (6 bases). The V and J ends lost 2 bases and 11 bases respectively, with 21 bases between them. This CDR3 region has 15 residues. The CDR3 bases are TGTGCCAGCAGTTTATGGCAGGGTGACAGGAATGAGCAGTACTTC. Translating gives CASSLWQGDRNEQYF.

This clonotype was found many times. This chain joins TRBV9 and TRBJ2-1; D may be TRBD2 (6 bases). Germline assignment: CDR1 SGDLS and CDR2 YYNGEE. This CDR3 region has 14 residues. V lost 2 bases and J lost 1, with 7 bases in between. The CDR3 DNA reads as TGTGCCAGCAGCGTCGGGGGTTCCTACAATGAGCAGTTCTTC. Its protein product is CASSVGGSYNEQFF.

This clonotype appeared a few times. The chain couples TRBV29-1 to TRBJ2-3; D remains ambiguous. The germline V gene has CDR1 SQVTM and CDR2 ANQGSEA. The CDR3 is 12 amino acids. The V end was cut by 4 bases, the J end by 2 bases, with 7 bases between. The CDR3 loop reads CSVGTDTDTQYF. In DNA, the CDR3 is TGCAGCGTTGGGACCGACACAGATACGCAGTATTTT.

Note on this clonotype: A read error may be the cause here, since a much bigger clone is one base away. The J gene is TRBJ2-5, the V gene TRBV24-1, with 7 bases lining up with TRBD1. Germline assignment: CDR1 KGHDR and CDR2 SFDVKD. The CDR3 sequence is 14 residues long. CDR3 bases: TGTGCCGCCAGTGATTCTGACAGGGAGGAGACCCAGTACTTC. Amino acids: CAASDSDREETQYF.

The gene calls are TRBV27 and TRBJ1-5; D is unresolved. Per germline, CDR1 MNHEY and CDR2 SMNVEV (reference sequence). Trimming removed 6 bases at V and 0 bases at J, with 9 bases between. CDR3 size: 14 residues. The CDR3 loop reads CASSAGYSNQPQHF. In DNA, the CDR3 is TGTGCCAGCAGCGCGGGCTATAGCAATCAGCCCCAGCATTTT.

As for this clonotype: It may be a read error: a sequence one base away is much more abundant. In nucleotides, the CDR3 is TGTGCCAGCAGCCCACATATAGATACGCAGTATTTT. It is translated as CASSPHIDTQYF. V usage is TRBV7-2 and J usage is TRBJ2-3; unclear D gene. There are 12 residues in the CDR3. In germline, CDR1 is SGHTA, CDR2 FQGNSA. Trimming removed 5 bases at V and 5 bases at J, with 8 bases between.

The rearrangement uses TRBV20-1 and TRBJ2-3; 9 nucleotides align to TRBD2. Germline CDR1 reads DFQATT; CDR2 reads SNEGSKA (reference sequence). The CDR3 length is 14 residues. V dropped 0 bases and J dropped 5; count of bases not matched to a gene: 3. The CDR3 coding sequence is TGCAGTGCTAGAGACAGCGGGGGGTTAGATACGCAGTATTTT. This sequence encodes CSARDSGGLDTQYF.

The chain employs TRBV12-3 or TRBV12-4 and TRBJ2-4; no clear D gene. The V gene lost 0 bases and the J gene lost 8 bases, with 14 bases spanning the gap. This CDR3 contains 15 residues. The CDR3 nucleotides read TGTGCCAGCAGTTTAGCGCGACACGTTTTGCACATTCAGTACTTC. The encoded protein is CASSLARHVLHIQYF.

There are a few counts of this clonotype. The chain joins TRBV6-6 to TRBJ2-5; perhaps D is TRBD1 or TRBD2 (5 bases each). This CDR3 spans 13 amino acids. Germline V gives CDR1 MNHNY, CDR2 SVGAGI (reference sequence). The V end lost 7 bases, the J end lost 7 bases, and 16 bases lay between the germline ends. CDR3 sequence (DNA): TGTGCCAGCATGGGGCAAAACGGAGGGACCCAGTACTTC. Translating gives CASMGQNGGTQYF.

This clonotype was found many times. This chain joins TRBV29-1 and TRBJ1-5; D is unresolved. Trimming cost V 0 bases and J 4 bases, with 10 bases left between them. The CDR3 is made up of 14 amino acids. Germline-derived CDR1 and CDR2 are SQVTM and ANQGSEA. The CDR3 DNA follows: TGCAGCGTTGAAGATCTCAGGTCGAATCAGCCCCAGCATTTT. It translates to CSVEDLRSNQPQHF.

This CDR3 is CASSPSGHENGYTF. The CDR3 DNA sequence: TGTGCCAGCAGCCCCAGCGGGCATGAAAATGGCTACACCTTC. This rearrangement joins TRBV9 to TRBJ1-2; D not certain. Trimming cost V 4 bases and J 6 bases, with 16 bases left between them. Per germline, CDR1 SGDLS and CDR2 YYNGEE. The CDR3 extends over 14 amino acids.

The rearrangement links TRBV4-3 to TRBJ1-2; TRBD1 matches 7 bases. The J segment lost 5 bases and the V segment lost 0 bases, leaving 6 bases of the junction unmatched. The CDR3 runs to 15 residues. Germline V gene data show CDR1 as LGHNA and CDR2 as YSLEER. CDR3: CASSQDPAQGYGYTF. The CDR3 DNA follows: TGCGCCAGCAGCCAAGATCCGGCACAGGGGTATGGCTACACCTTC.

The chain employs TRBV10-3 and TRBJ2-2; 7 bases are shared with TRBD2. J gave up 4 bases and V 6 bases, and 5 bases lay outside the gene matches. The CDR3 runs 14 residues. In germline, CDR1 is ENHRY, CDR2 SYGVKD. Here the CDR3 reads CAIRGGVGTGELFF. The CDR3 region has the DNA TGTGCCATCAGGGGAGGGGTTGGCACCGGGGAGCTGTTTTTT.

Only a few counts were recorded for this clonotype. This chain connects TRBV7-9 to TRBJ2-3; the match to TRBD2 covers 7 bases. The CDR3 is 15 amino acids. The V gene's germline CDR1 is SEHNR and CDR2 FQNEAQ (reference sequence). After removal of 6 bases from V and 0 bases from J, the junction contained 6 bases not matched to a gene. For the CDR3, the DNA is TGTGCCAGCAGTTCCGGGGGAGGGAGCACAGATACGCAGTATTTT. It specifies CASSSGGGSTDTQYF.

This chain joins TRBV2 and TRBJ2-3, with 8 bases lining up with TRBD1. The CDR3 is made up of 15 amino acids. Germline V CDR1 and CDR2: SNHLY, FYNNEI. The ends lost 5 bases at V and 5 bases at J; junction bases unmatched: 9. CDR3 loop: CASSLRQGAEDTQYF. In DNA, the CDR3 is TGTGCCAGCAGTTTACGGCAGGGGGCGGAAGATACGCAGTATTTT.

This clonotype was found many times. The chain uses TRBV11-1 and TRBJ1-2; no firm D call. The length of the CDR3 is 13 residues. Looked up from germline, CDR1 is SGHAT and CDR2 is FQDESV (reference sequence). V was pared by 2 bases and J by 2 bases, with 6 bases between. The CDR3 reads CASSLNPNYGYTF. CDR3 nucleotide sequence: TGTGCCAGCAGCTTAAACCCCAACTATGGCTACACCTTC.

J is TRBJ2-3 and V is TRBV7-2; the D gene is possibly TRBD2 (6 bases). CDR1 is SGHTA and CDR2 is FQGNSA in the germline V gene. Trimming pared 1 base from V and 5 bases from J, leaving 13 bases between. The CDR3 runs 15 residues. The CDR3 region has the DNA TGTGCCAGCAGCTTAGATAGCGGTGGAGGAGATACGCAGTATTTT. Its protein product is CASSLDSGGGDTQYF.

In its sample, this clonotype was seen a few times. This sequence joins TRBV7-2 and TRBJ1-2, with 8 bases matching TRBD1. The CDR3 contains 14 residues. Germline CDR1 reads SGHTA; CDR2 reads FQGNSA. V lost 5 bases and J lost 6; bases outside the gene matches: 8. The CDR3 loop reads CASSLGQGWNGYTF. The CDR3, as DNA: TGTGCCAGCAGCCTTGGACAGGGCTGGAATGGCTACACCTTC.

This clonotype appeared a few times. The chain is built from TRBV20-1 and TRBJ1-4, with 9 nucleotides matching TRBD1. Per germline, CDR1 DFQATT and CDR2 SNEGSKA (reference sequence). This CDR3 spans 17 amino acids. V lost 2 bases to trimming and J lost 0 bases; unmatched junction nucleotides: 7. The CDR3 spells CSARWDREFSTNEKLFF. CDR3 in DNA: TGCAGTGCTAGATGGGACAGGGAATTTTCAACTAATGAAAAACTGTTTTTT.

The sample holds many counts of this clonotype. The chain is built from TRBV20-1 and TRBJ2-1, with 7 bases identical to TRBD2. V was clipped by 6 bases and J by 8 bases; unmatched bases: 7. The germline CDR1 and CDR2 sequences are DFQATT and SNEGSKA (reference sequence). The CDR3 contains 12 residues. The CDR3 region is CSATSREDEQFF. CDR3 nucleotides: TGCAGTGCCACTTCCCGGGAGGATGAGCAGTTCTTC.